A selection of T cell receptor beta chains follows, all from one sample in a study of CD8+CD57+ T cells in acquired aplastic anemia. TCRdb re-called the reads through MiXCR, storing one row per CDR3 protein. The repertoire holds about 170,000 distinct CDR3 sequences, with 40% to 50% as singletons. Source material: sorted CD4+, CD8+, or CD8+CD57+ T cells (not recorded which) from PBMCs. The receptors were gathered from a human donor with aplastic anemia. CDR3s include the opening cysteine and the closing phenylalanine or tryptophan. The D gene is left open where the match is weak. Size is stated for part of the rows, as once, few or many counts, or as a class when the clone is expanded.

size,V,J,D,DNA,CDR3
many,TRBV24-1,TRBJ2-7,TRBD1,TGTGCCACCAGTGATTTGTTCCAGGGGGCCTACGAGCAGTACTTC,CATSDLFQGAYEQYF
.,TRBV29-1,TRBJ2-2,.,TGCAGCGTTGTTTCAGCGGTGAACGGGGAGCTGTTTTTT,CSVVSAVNGELFF
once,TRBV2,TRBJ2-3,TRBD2,TGTGCCAGCAGTGTGACGGCGGGGGAGCAGTATTTT,CASSVTAGEQYF
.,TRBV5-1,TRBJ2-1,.,TGCGCCAGCAGTGTGCCTTGGGACAATGAGCAGTTCTTC,CASSVPWDNEQFF
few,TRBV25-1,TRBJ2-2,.,TGTGCCAGCAGTGAACTCGGAGGCTCGAACACCGGGGAGCTGTTTTTT,CASSELGGSNTGELFF
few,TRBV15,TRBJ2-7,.,TGTGCCACCAGCAGAGATTCGGCCCGGACAGCAACCTACGAGCAGTACTTC,CATSRDSARTATYEQYF
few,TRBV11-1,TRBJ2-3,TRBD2,TGTGCCAGCAGCTTAGGTCACGCGGGAGGGGGAGATACGCAGTATTTT,CASSLGHAGGGDTQYF
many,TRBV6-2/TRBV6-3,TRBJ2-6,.,TGTGCCAGCAGCTCTCAGACTGGGGCCAACGTCCTGACTTTC,CASSSQTGANVLTF
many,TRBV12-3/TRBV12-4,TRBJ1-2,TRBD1,TGTGCCAGCAGTTTGGGCGACAGGGGGCGAGGCTACACCTTC,CASSLGDRGRGYTF
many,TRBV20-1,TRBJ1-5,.,TGCAGTGCCAGCTCTAGGGGGAGTAATCAGCCCCAGCATTTT,CSASSRGSNQPQHF
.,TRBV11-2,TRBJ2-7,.,TGTGCCAGCAGCCGATTATACGGGATTGCACCTCCGTGCTCCTACGAGCAGTACTTC,CASSRLYGIAPPCSYEQYF
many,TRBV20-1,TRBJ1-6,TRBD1,TGCAGTGCTGATACAGGGGTTTTTGATAATTCACCCCTCCACTTT,CSADTGVFDNSPLHF
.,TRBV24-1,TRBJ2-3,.,TGTGCCACCAGTGTCGGGACCTACACAGATACGCAGTATTTT,CATSVGTYTDTQYF
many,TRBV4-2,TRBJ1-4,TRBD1,TGTGCCAGCAGCCAGGAAGGACAGGCGGATGAAAAACTGTTTTTT,CASSQEGQADEKLFF